The next 8 T cell receptor beta chains were all read from a single sample in a study of T cells after yellow fever vaccination. TCRdb reprocessed the 5' RACE reads with MiXCR, giving one entry per CDR3 protein. The table shows more than 75,000 distinct CDR3 sequences, with approximately 9% occurring only once. The specimen comprised CD8+ T cells not binding an NS4B(214-222) dextramer, sorted from PBMCs, sampled around 16 days after the first yellow fever vaccination. Receptors were obtained from a man in his late teens or twenties who received the YFV17D yellow fever vaccine.

The chain carries TRBV27 and TRBJ2-3, with 11 nucleotides matching TRBD2. This CDR3 is built from 15 residues. V trimming: 5 bases; J trimming: 4 bases; junction bases outside the gene matches: 5. The germline CDR1 and CDR2 sequences are MNHEY and SMNVEV (reference sequence). The DNA for the CDR3 is TGTGCCAGCAGTGTCCTAGCGGGGGGTCCAGATACGCAGTATTTT. Translating gives CASSVLAGGPDTQYF.

In its sample, this clonotype was seen a few times. The CDR3 loop is CSAYRLGRTGPSYEQYV. The CDR3 DNA follows: TGCAGTGCGTATCGTTTAGGTAGGACAGGACCGTCCTACGAGCAGTACGTC. This rearrangement joins TRBV20-1 to TRBJ2-7, with 7 bases aligning to TRBD1. Germline V lookup: CDR1 DFQATT, CDR2 SNEGSKA (reference sequence). The length of the CDR3 is 17 residues. V lost 6 bases, J lost 1 base, and 18 bases stayed unmatched.

This clonotype was seen a few times. J is TRBJ2-3 and V is TRBV5-1; the match to TRBD2 covers 7 bases. The CDR3 has 17 residues. Trimming at V came to 0 bases and at J to 0 bases, leaving 7 bases not matched to a gene. CDR1 SGHRS and CDR2 YFSETQ come from the germline V gene. CDR3 sequence (DNA): TGCGCCAGCAGCTTGGGACTAGCCCCCTTTAGCACAGATACGCAGTATTTT. This codes for CASSLGLAPFSTDTQYF.

The chain joins TRBV7-9 to TRBJ2-3; maybe TRBD1 (6 bases). The CDR3 sequence is 14 residues long. V was cut by 4 bases and J by 7 bases, with 15 bases left in between. Germline CDR1 reads SEHNR; CDR2 reads FQNEAQ (reference sequence). This CDR3 is CASSSSTGQYTQYF. Here the CDR3 DNA reads TGTGCCAGCAGCTCATCGACAGGCCAGTATACGCAGTATTTT.

This clonotype was observed a few times. The chain has TRBV10-3 and TRBJ2-1; TRBD2 aligns across 13 bases. Germline CDR1 ENHRY, CDR2 SYGVKD. The junction had 6 bases not matched to a gene; V was cut back by 0 bases and J by 7 bases. The CDR3 extends over 17 amino acids. In nucleotides, the CDR3 is TGTGCCATCAGTGAGTCGACTAGCGGGGGGACTCGGAATGAGCAGTTCTTC. It specifies CAISESTSGGTRNEQFF.

The chain links TRBV29-1 to TRBJ1-4, with a possible D match to TRBD1 (5 bases). The CDR3 runs 13 residues. Trimming left V 4 bases short and J 5 bases short, with 11 bases between. Germline V gene lookup returns CDR1 SQVTM and CDR2 ANQGSEA. CDR3 nucleotide sequence: TGCAGCGTTGGTCGGGGGGTCAATGAAAAACTGTTTTTT. It yields the protein CSVGRGVNEKLFF.

J is TRBJ1-2 and V is TRBV12-3 or TRBV12-4; TRBD1 might be the D (5 bases). The V and J ends lost 5 bases and 3 bases respectively, with 10 bases between them. This CDR3 is 13 amino acids long. The CDR3 DNA reads TGTGCCAGCAGTGGTGAGACAGACTATGGCTACACCTTC. Translated, it gives CASSGETDYGYTF.

The genes are TRBV19 and TRBJ2-6; 7 bases match TRBD1. The germline CDR1 and CDR2 sequences are LNHDA and SQIVND (reference sequence). The CDR3 consists of 16 residues. V was clipped by 8 bases and J by 4 bases; unmatched bases: 11. This CDR3 is CASPGQPSPGANVLTF. The CDR3 DNA reads as TGTGCCAGTCCGGGACAGCCCAGTCCCGGGGCCAACGTCCTGACTTTC.